The source of this T cell receptor (beta chain) is a study of PD-1 blockade in classical Hodgkin lymphoma. All the patients suffered relapse after autologous stem cell transplantation, and brentuximab vedotin exposure differed. Here immunoSEQ multiplex PCR was the method, and the copy in TCRdb shows in-frame clones only, minus some. This repertoire shows fewer than 50,000 clones, approximately 90% found once; its top ten account for 5.5%. The CDR3 consists of 17 residues. CDR1 and CDR2 from the germline V gene are MNHEY and SMNVEV (reference sequence). The V gene end was trimmed by 2 bases and the J gene end by 1 base; junction bases not matched to a gene: 3. This clone showed up just a few times. Its cognate antigen is unknown. Regarding the study as a whole: Healthy donors were reported to have higher baseline TCR diversity than newly diagnosed patients. Patients were excluded if nivolumab began under 1 year after ASCT (the autologous transplant). Diversity similar to that of newly diagnosed patients was seen at baseline in complete responders. TCR diversity in CD4+, not CD8+, cells rose significantly by C4D1.

The origin of this receptor is a human donor with classical Hodgkin lymphoma. This chain uses TRBV27 with TRBJ2-3; 13 bases line up with TRBD2. Source: peripheral blood mononuclear cells (PBMCs), taken before the second cycle of nivolumab. CDR3: CASSLRLAGGRTDTQYF. CDR3 DNA: TGTGCCAGCAGTTTACGACTAGCGGGAGGACGCACAGATACGCAGTATTTT.